This TCR beta chain stems from a study of tissue T cells after allogeneic stem cell transplantation. This sample's time point: mouse harvest day 14 after allogeneic transplant. Each mouse received 10^7 T-cell-depleted marrow cells plus 10^6 splenic CD5+ T cells by tail vein. By sample share, this clone is large (0.1 to 1%). As yet, its antigen is unknown. Gene names denote mouse genes. The observed sequence ends 1 residue before the CDR3 terminus, with the missing tail filled in from the germline J gene. Measured with immunoSEQ multiplex PCR; TCRdb has only the in-frame clones, and not every one. The table lists a few thousand clones, 40% to 55% of them singletons. Germline CDR1 and CDR2: NNHNN and SYGAGS (reference sequence). The CDR3 is 13 residues long. J lost 3 bases, V lost 4 bases, and 0 bases had no gene match. Points from the study as a whole: The study did not identify alloreactive or antigen-specific tissue TCRs, and some clones might be persisting host cells.

Input material: gut tissue. This TCR was sampled from a female BALB/c mouse given C57BL/6 T cells with graft-versus-host disease after an allogeneic hematopoietic cell transplant. This chain links TRBV13-2 with TRBJ2-1; 8 bases agree with TRBD1. CDR3 protein: CASGTGGYAEQFF. The sequenced part of the CDR3 DNA is TGTGCCAGCGGTACAGGGGGCTATGCTGAGCAGTTC.